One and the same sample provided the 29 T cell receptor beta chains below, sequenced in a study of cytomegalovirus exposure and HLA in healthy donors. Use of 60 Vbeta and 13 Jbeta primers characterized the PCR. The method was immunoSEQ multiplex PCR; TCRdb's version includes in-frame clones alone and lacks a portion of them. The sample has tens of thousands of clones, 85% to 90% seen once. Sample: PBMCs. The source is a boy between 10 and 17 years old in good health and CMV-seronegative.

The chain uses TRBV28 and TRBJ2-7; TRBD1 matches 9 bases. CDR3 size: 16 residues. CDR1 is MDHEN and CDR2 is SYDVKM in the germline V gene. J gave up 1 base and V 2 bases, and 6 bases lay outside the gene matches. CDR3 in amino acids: CASSLVSGQGSYEQYF. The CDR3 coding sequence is TGTGCCAGCAGTTTAGTGTCAGGACAGGGGTCCTACGAGCAGTACTTC. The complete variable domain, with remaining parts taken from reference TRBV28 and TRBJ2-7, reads DVKVTQSSRYLVKRTGEKVFLECVQDMDHENMFWYRQDPGLGLRLIYFSYDVKMKEKGDIPEGYSVSREKKERFSLILESASTNQTSMYLCASSLVSGQGSYEQYFGPGTRLTVT.

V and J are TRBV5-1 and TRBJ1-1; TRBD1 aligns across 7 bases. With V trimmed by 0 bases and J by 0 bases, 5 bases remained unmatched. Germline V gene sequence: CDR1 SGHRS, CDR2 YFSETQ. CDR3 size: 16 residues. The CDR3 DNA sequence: TGCGCCAGCAGCTTGGCCGGCAGGGGGATGAACACTGAAGCTTTCTTT. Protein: CASSLAGRGMNTEAFF. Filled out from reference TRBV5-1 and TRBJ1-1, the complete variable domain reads KAGVTQTPRYLIKTRGQQVTLSCSPISGHRSVSWYQQTPGQGLQFLFEYFSETQRNKGNFPGRFSGRQFSNSRSEMNVSTLELGDSALYLCASSLAGRGMNTEAFFGQGTRLTVV.

In nucleotides, the CDR3 is TGTGCCAGCAGTTACCTAGCGACCCCCTACGAGCAGTACTTC. This sequence encodes CASSYLATPYEQYF. This rearrangement joins TRBV6-6 to TRBJ2-5; possibly TRBD2 for D (6 bases). TRBJ2-7 matches the DNA end more closely, so the J call is doubtful. The CDR3 contains 14 residues. Germline CDR1 and CDR2: MNHNY and SVGAGI (reference sequence).

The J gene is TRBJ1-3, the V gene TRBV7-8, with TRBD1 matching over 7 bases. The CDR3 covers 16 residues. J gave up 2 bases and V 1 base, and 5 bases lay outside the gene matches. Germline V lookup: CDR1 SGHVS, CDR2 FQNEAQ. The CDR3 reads CASSLVAGGTGNTIYF. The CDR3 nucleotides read TGTGCCAGCAGCTTAGTGGCAGGGGGAACTGGAAACACCATATATTTT.

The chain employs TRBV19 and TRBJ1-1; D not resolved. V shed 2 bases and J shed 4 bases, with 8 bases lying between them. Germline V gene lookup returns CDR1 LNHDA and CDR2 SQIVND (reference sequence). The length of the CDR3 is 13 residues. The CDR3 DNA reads TGTGCCAGTAGTATATCCAGGTTCACTGAAGCTTTCTTT. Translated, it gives CASSISRFTEAFF.

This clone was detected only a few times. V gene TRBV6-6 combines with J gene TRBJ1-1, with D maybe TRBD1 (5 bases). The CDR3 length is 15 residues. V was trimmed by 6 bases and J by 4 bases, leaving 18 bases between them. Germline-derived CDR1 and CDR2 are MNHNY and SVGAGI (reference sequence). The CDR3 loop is CASSRAEGYRTEAFF. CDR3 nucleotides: TGTGCCAGCAGCAGGGCTGAAGGTTATCGCACTGAAGCTTTCTTT.

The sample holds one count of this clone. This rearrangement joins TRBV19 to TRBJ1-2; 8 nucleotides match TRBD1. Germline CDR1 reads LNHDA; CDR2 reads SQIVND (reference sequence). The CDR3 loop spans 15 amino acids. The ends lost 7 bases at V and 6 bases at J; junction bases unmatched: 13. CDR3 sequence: CASNPSRGLSDGYTF. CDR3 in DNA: TGTGCCAGTAACCCATCCAGGGGGCTCTCGGATGGCTACACCTTC.

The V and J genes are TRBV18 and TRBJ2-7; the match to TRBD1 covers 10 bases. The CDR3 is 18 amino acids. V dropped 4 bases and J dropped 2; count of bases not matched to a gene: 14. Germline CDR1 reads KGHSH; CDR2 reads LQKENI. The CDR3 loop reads CASSRQGQGTLTTYEQYF. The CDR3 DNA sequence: TGTGCCAGCTCACGACAGGGACAGGGGACTTTAACGACCTACGAGCAGTACTTC.

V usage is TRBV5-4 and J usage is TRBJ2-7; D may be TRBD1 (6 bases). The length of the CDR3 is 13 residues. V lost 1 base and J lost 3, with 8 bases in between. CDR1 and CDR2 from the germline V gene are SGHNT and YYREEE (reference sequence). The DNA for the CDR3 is TGTGCCAGCAGCTTGTCAGGGGACTACGAGCAGTACTTC. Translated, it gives CASSLSGDYEQYF.

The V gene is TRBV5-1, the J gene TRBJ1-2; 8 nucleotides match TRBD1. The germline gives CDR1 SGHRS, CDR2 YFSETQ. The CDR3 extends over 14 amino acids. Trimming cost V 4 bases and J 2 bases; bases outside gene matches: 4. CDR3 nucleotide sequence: TGCGCCAGCAGCACGGGACAGGTAAACTATGGCTACACCTTC. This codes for CASSTGQVNYGYTF. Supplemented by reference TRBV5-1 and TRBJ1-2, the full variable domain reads KAGVTQTPRYLIKTRGQQVTLSCSPISGHRSVSWYQQTPGQGLQFLFEYFSETQRNKGNFPGRFSGRQFSNSRSEMNVSTLELGDSALYLCASSTGQVNYGYTFGSGTRLTVV.

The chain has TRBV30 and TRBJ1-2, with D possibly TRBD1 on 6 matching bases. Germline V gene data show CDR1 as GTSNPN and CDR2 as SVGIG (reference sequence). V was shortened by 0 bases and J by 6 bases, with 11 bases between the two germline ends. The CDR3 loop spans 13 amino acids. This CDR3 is CAWSVLGGNGYTF. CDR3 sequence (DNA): TGTGCCTGGAGTGTACTAGGGGGAAATGGCTACACCTTC.

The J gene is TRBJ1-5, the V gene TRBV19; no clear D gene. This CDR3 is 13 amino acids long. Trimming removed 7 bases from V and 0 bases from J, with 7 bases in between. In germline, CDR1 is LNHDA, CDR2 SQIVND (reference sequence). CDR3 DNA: TGTGCCAGTACAGTAAATAGCAATCAGCCCCAGCATTTT. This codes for CASTVNSNQPQHF. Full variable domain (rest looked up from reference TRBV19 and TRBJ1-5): DGGITQSPKYLFRKEGQNVTLSCEQNLNHDAMYWYRQDPGQGLRLIYYSQIVNDFQKGDIAEGYSVSREKKESFPLTVTSAQKNPTAFYLCASTVNSNQPQHFGDGTRLSIL.

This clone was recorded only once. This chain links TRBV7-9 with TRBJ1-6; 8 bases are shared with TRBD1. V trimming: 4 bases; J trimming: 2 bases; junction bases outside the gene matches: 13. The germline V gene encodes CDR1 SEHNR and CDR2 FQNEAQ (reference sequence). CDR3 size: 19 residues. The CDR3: CASSSPPTTGGTYNSPLHF. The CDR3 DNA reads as TGTGCCAGCAGCTCCCCCCCTACCACAGGGGGGACCTATAATTCACCCCTCCACTTT. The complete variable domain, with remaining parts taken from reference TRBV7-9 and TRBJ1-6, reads DTGVSQNPRHKITKRGQNVTFRCDPISEHNRLYWYRQTLGQGPEFLTYFQNEAQLEKSRLLSDRFSAERPKGSFSTLEIQRTEQGDSAMYLCASSSPPTTGGTYNSPLHFGNGTRLTVT.

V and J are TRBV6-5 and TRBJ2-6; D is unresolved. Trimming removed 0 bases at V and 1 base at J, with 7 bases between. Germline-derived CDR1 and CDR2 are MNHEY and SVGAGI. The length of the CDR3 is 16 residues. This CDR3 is CASSYSRVSGANVLTF. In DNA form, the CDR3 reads TGTGCCAGCAGTTACTCACGGGTTTCTGGGGCCAACGTCCTGACTTTC.

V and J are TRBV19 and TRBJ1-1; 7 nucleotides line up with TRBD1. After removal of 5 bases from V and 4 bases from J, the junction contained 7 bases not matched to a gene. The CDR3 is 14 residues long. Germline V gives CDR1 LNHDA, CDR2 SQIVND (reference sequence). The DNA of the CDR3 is TGTGCCAGTAGTTCCAGGACAGGCGGCACTGAAGCTTTCTTT. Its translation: CASSSRTGGTEAFF.

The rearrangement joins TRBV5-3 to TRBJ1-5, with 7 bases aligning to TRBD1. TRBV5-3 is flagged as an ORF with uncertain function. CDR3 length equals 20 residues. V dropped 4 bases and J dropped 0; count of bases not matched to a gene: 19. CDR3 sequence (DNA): TGTGCCAGAAGCCCAACCCATACCGGGACAGTCTTGTATAGCAATCAGCCCCAGCATTTT. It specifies CARSPTHTGTVLYSNQPQHF.

The CDR3 is CASSPLTSGETQYF. The DNA of the CDR3 is TGTGCCAGCTCACCACTAACTAGCGGTGAGACCCAGTACTTC. The V gene is TRBV18, the J gene TRBJ2-5; 8 bases are a match to TRBD2. The J segment lost 5 bases and the V segment lost 1 base, leaving 3 bases of the junction unmatched. The CDR3 is made up of 14 amino acids. Germline CDR1 is KGHSH and CDR2 is LQKENI.

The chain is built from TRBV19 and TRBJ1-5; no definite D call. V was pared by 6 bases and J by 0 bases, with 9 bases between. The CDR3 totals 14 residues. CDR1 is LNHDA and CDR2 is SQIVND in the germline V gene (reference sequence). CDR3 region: CASRNGHSNQPQHF. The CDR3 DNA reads TGTGCCAGTAGAAACGGTCATAGCAATCAGCCCCAGCATTTT.

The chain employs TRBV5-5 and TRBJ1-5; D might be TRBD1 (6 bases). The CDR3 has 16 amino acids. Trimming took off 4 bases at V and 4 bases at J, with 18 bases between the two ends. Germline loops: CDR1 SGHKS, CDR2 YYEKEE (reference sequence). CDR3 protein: CASSPTQQGMNQPQHF. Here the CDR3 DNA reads TGTGCCAGCAGCCCCACCCAACAGGGAATGAATCAGCCCCAGCATTTT.

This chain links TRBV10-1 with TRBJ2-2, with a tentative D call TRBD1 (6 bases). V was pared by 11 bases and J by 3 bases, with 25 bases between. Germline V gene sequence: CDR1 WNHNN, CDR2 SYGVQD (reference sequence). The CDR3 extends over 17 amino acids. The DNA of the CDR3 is TGCGCCCGCTTTTCACCGGGACAAAAGATGGACACCGGGGAGCTGTTTTTT. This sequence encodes CARFSPGQKMDTGELFF.

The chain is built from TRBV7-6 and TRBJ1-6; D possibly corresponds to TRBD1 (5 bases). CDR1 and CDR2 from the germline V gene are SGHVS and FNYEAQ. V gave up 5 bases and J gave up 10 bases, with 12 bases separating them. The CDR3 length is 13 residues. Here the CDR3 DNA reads TGTGCCAGCAGCGCGGAGCGGGGGTCACCCCTCCACTTT. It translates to CASSAERGSPLHF.

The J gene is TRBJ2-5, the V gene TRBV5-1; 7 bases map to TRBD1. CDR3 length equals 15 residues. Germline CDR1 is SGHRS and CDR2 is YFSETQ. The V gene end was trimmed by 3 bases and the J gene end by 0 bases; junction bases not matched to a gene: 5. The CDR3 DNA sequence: TGCGCCAGCAGCTATAGACAGGGTGACCAAGAGACCCAGTACTTC. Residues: CASSYRQGDQETQYF.

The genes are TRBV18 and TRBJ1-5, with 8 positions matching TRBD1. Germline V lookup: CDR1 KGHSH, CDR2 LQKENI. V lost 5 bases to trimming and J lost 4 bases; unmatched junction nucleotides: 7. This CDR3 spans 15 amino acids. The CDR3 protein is CASSSDRVFNQPQHF. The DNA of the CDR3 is TGTGCCAGCTCATCGGACAGGGTGTTTAATCAGCCCCAGCATTTT.

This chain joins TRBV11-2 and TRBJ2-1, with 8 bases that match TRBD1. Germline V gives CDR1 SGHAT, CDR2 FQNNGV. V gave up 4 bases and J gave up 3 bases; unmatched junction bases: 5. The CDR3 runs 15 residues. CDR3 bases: TGTGCCAGCAGCTCCTGGACAGGGTACTACAATGAGCAGTTCTTC. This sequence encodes CASSSWTGYYNEQFF.

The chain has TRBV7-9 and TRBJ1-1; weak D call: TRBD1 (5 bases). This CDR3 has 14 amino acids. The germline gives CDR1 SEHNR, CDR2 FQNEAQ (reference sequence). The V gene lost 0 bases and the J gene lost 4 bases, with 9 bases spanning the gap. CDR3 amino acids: CASSLAQGITEAFF. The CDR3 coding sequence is TGTGCCAGCAGCTTAGCGCAGGGCATCACTGAAGCTTTCTTT.

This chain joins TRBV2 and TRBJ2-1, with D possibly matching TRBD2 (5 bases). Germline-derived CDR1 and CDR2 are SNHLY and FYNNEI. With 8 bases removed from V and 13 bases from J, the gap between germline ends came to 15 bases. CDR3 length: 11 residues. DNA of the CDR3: TGTGCCAGCGGCGGGCGGTCCACTCAGTTCTTC. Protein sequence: CASGGRSTQFF.

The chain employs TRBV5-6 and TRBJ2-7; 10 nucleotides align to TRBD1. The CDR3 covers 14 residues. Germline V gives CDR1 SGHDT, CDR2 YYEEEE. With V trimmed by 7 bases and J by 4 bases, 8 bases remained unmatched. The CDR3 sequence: CASAPGTGDYEQYF. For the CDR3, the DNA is TGTGCCAGCGCGCCGGGGACAGGGGATTACGAGCAGTACTTC.

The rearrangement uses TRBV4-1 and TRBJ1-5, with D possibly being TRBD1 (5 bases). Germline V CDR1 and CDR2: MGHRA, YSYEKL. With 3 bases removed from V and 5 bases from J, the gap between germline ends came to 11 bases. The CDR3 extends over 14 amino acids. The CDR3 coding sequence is TGCGCCAGCAGCCAGGGGGGACCTCATCAGCCCCAGCATTTT. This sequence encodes CASSQGGPHQPQHF.

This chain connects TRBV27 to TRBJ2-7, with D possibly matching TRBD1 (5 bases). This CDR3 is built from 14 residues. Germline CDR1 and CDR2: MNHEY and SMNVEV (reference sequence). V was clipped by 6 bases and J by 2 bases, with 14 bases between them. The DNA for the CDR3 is TGTGCCAGCAGCAGGGTATCCCTACCCTACGAGCAGTACTTC. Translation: CASSRVSLPYEQYF.